This T cell receptor (beta chain) originates from a study of T cell responses to AZD1222 COVID-19 vaccine. Libraries were prepared by immunoSEQ multiplex PCR; TCRdb keeps only in-frame clonotypes and omits some of them. Altogether roughly 110,000 clones are present, about 92% being singletons, with the ten largest covering about 8.1%. About this clone: Its specificity is unknown.

Germline loops: CDR1 KGHSH, CDR2 LQKENI. CDR3 length equals 12 residues. Trimming shortened V by 6 bases and J by 7 bases, and 11 bases separated the two germline ends. General study results and limits: CD4 TCRs linked to vaccination spanned spike, dominating at 160-218 and 743-854. Spike-specific TCR breadth and depth grew following two AZD1222 doses. Nearly half of unique spike-specific TCRs reportedly avoided B.1.351 and B.1.1.7 mutated regions.

Material: peripheral blood, obtained 28 days after the second AZD1222 dose. V is TRBV18 and J is TRBJ2-3; D is possibly TRBD2 (5 bases). This TCR derives from an adult who received the AZD1222 COVID-19 vaccine. The CDR3: CASSRGGNTQYF. In DNA form, the CDR3 reads TGTGCCAGCTCCCGGGGTGGGAATACGCAGTATTTT.